A single sample gave rise to the 3 T cell receptor beta chains below, sequenced in a study of T cell changes during pregnancy in multiple sclerosis. The protocol was immunoSEQ multiplex PCR, while the TCRdb copy is restricted to in-frame clones and leaves out a portion. The sample lists about 100,000 clones; roughly nine tenths were seen once. This specimen consisted of peripheral blood, obtained in the second trimester of pregnancy. These receptors all stem from a female donor with multiple sclerosis, enrolled in a pregnancy study.

This chain links TRBV9 with TRBJ2-3, with 10 bases matching TRBD2. The junction had 3 bases not matched to a gene; V was cut back by 0 bases and J by 2 bases. From germline, CDR1 is SGDLS and CDR2 YYNGEE. The CDR3 is made up of 16 amino acids. CDR3 amino acids: CASSVGLAGATDTQYF. The CDR3 DNA reads TGTGCCAGCAGCGTAGGGCTAGCGGGGGCCACAGATACGCAGTATTTT.

This clone was found once. The J gene is TRBJ2-3, the V gene TRBV7-9; the D is unclear. CDR1 and CDR2 from the germline V gene are SEHNR and FQNEAQ (reference sequence). Trimming removed 1 base at V and 0 bases at J, with 5 bases between. The CDR3 covers 14 residues. The CDR3 region has the DNA TGTGCCAGCAGCTTAGGACTGAGCACAGATACGCAGTATTTT. It specifies CASSLGLSTDTQYF.

The V and J genes are TRBV7-2 and TRBJ1-5; D not resolved. This CDR3 is 15 amino acids long. Trimming took 0 bases from V and 3 from J, leaving 9 bases between them. CDR1 and CDR2 from the germline V gene are SGHTA and FQGNSA. The CDR3 region is CASSLARDNNQPQHF. In DNA form, the CDR3 reads TGTGCCAGCAGCTTAGCGCGAGACAACAATCAGCCCCAGCATTTT.